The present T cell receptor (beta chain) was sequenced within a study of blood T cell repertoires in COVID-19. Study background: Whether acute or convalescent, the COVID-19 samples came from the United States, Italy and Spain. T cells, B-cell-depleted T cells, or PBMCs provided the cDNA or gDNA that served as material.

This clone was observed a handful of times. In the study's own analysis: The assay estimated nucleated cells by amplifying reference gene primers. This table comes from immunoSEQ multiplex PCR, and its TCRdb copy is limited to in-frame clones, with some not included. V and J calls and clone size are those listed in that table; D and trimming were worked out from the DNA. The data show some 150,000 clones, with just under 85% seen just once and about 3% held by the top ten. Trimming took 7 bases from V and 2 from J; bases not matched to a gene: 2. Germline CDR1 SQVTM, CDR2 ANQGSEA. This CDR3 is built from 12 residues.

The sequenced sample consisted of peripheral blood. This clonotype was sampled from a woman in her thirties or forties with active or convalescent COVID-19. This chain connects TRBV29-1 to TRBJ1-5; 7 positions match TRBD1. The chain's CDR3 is CSGGQGNQPQHF. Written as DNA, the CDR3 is TGCAGCGGAGGACAGGGCAATCAGCCCCAGCATTTT. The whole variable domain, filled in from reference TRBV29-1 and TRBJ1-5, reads SAVISQKPSRDICQRGTSLTIQCQVDSQVTMMFWYRQQPGQSLTLIATANQGSEATYESGFVIDKFPISRPNLTFSTLTVSNMSPEDSSIYLCSGGQGNQPQHFGDGTRLSIL.